This is a list of T cell receptor beta chains from one sample in a study of technical replicates of blood from a handful of donors. Method: immunoSEQ multiplex PCR; TCRdb's copy keeps in-frame clones and lacks some. The table shows some 60,000 clones, with 87% occurring only once. Input material: PBMCs. The receptors come from a human donor in good health. Some clones in this sample may be carry-over from other donors' samples. CDR3s include the opening cysteine and the closing phenylalanine or tryptophan. The D gene is left open where the match is weak. Clone sizes are given selectively: once, few, many, or a class where the clone is expanded.

TGTGCCAGCAGCTTCAAATCCGGGAGACTCTCCTACGAGCAGTACTTC	CASSFKSGRLSYEQYF	NA	16	NA	TRBV13	TRBJ2-7
TGTGCCACGGGGGGAGATGAAAAACTGTTTTTT	CATGGDEKLFF	NA	11	NA	TRBV10-3	TRBJ1-4
TGTGCCAGCAGCGGGACTAGCGGAGGGTCGTATACGCAGTATTTT	CASSGTSGGSYTQYF	NA	15	TRBD2	TRBV7-2	TRBJ2-3
TGTGCCAGCAGTTACGCTGCCCACAGGGGGAACACTGAAGCTTTCTTT	CASSYAAHRGNTEAFF	NA	16	TRBD1	TRBV28	TRBJ1-1
TGCGCCAGCAGCCCATCTATCCGGCAGGCCCATTCACCCCTCCACTTT	CASSPSIRQAHSPLHF	large	16	NA	TRBV4-1	TRBJ1-6
TGCGCCAGCAGCCCCCTTAATCCTAATGAAAAACTGTTTTTT	CASSPLNPNEKLFF	few	14	NA	TRBV4-1	TRBJ1-4
TGCGCCAGCAGACTAGCGGCAAACTCTGGGGCCAACGTCCTGACTTTC	CASRLAANSGANVLTF	few	16	TRBD2	TRBV5-1	TRBJ2-6
TGTGCCAGCAGTTTGGAGGAGCAGAACACTGAAGCTTTCTTT	CASSLEEQNTEAFF	NA	14	NA	TRBV28	TRBJ1-1
TGTGCCAGCAGCTTCAGGCAGGGATATTCACCCCTCCACTTT	CASSFRQGYSPLHF	NA	14	NA	TRBV5-5	TRBJ1-6
TGTGCCAGCAGCTTGGCCATCATAGCGGGGGGCTTTCAAGAGACCCAGTACTTC	CASSLAIIAGGFQETQYF	NA	18	TRBD2	TRBV5-6	TRBJ2-5
TGTGCCAGCCGGCGGTCGTCGTCCTCCTACGAGCAGTACTTC	CASRRSSSSYEQYF	NA	14	NA	TRBV5-4	TRBJ2-7
TGTGCCAGCAGCTTAGGCCGGACAGGGGGCGGCTACGAGCAGTACTTC	CASSLGRTGGGYEQYF	NA	16	TRBD1	TRBV13	TRBJ2-7
TGTGCCAGCAGCATGGATAGCGGGAGGGCCTTCTTCGGGGAGCTGTTTTTT	CASSMDSGRAFFGELFF	NA	17	TRBD2	TRBV5-5	TRBJ2-2
TGCGCCAGCAGCCAGTCGACAGGGGGGGCAAATTCACCCCTCCACTTT	CASSQSTGGANSPLHF	NA	16	TRBD1	TRBV4-3	TRBJ1-6
TGTGCCAGCGTGAGCGAAACCTACGAGCAGTACTTC	CASVSETYEQYF	NA	12	NA	TRBV18	TRBJ2-7
TGCGCCAGCAGTAGGGTTTGGACTAGCGAAAATACCCAGTACTTC	CASSRVWTSENTQYF	NA	15	TRBD2	TRBV10-2	TRBJ2-5
TGTGCCAGCAGCGGCGGTGGCCATGTTGAGCAGTTCTTC	CASSGGGHVEQFF	NA	13	NA	TRBV7-9	TRBJ2-1
TGTGCCAGCAGCTTTACCGGGACTACAGTCACAGATACGCAGTATTTT	CASSFTGTTVTDTQYF	NA	16	TRBD2	TRBV7-2	TRBJ2-3
TGTGCCAGCAGTTACTCAAAACTTCTCTCCTACAATGAGCAGTTCTTC	CASSYSKLLSYNEQFF	NA	16	NA	TRBV6-5	TRBJ2-1
TGCGCCAGTAGGGGGTGGACTGAAGCTTTCTTT	CASRGWTEAFF	NA	11	NA	TRBV5-1	TRBJ1-1
TGTGCCAGCAGTGGAACCGCGGGTCCTAGCGGGACCACCGGGGAGCTGTTTTTT	CASSGTAGPSGTTGELFF	many	18	TRBD2	TRBV6-1	TRBJ2-2
TGCGCCAGCGGGAGCGGGGGGTCCTCCTACGAGCAGTACTTC	CASGSGGSSYEQYF	NA	14	TRBD2	TRBV5-1	TRBJ2-7
TGTGCCACCAGCAGGCCTGCGGGCCTCTACGAGCAGTACTTC	CATSRPAGLYEQYF	once	14	NA	TRBV15	TRBJ2-7
TGTGCCAGTAGTATGGCCTCGGGCGGGGGGGCTACAGATACGCAGTATTTT	CASSMASGGGATDTQYF	NA	17	TRBD2	TRBV19	TRBJ2-3
TGCGCCAGCAGCCAAGCGGTGGGCTTTTCCACAGATACGCAGTATTTT	CASSQAVGFSTDTQYF	NA	16	NA	TRBV4-3	TRBJ2-3
TGCAGTGCTAGCTCAGAGACCCAGTACTTC	CSASSETQYF	once	10	NA	TRBV20-1	TRBJ2-5
TGTGCCTGGGCTACCGGGGGTTCTGGAAACACCATATATTTT	CAWATGGSGNTIYF	NA	14	NA	TRBV30	TRBJ1-3
TGTGCCAGCAGCGTAGGGACAGGAGCCCCTAACTATGGCTACACCTTC	CASSVGTGAPNYGYTF	NA	16	TRBD1	TRBV7-2	TRBJ1-2
TGTGCCAGCAGCAATCACGACAGCTTAAGCAATGAGCAGTTCTTC	CASSNHDSLSNEQFF	once	15	NA	TRBV6-5	TRBJ2-1
TGTGCCAGCAGCCAGTACCGGGACAGAAATGAAAAACTGTTTTTT	CASSQYRDRNEKLFF	NA	15	TRBD1	TRBV4-2	TRBJ1-4
TGTGCCAGCAGTCCATTGAGGGGGCCGGTTGAGCATCAGCCCCAGCATTTT	CASSPLRGPVEHQPQHF	NA	17	TRBD1	TRBV27	TRBJ1-5
TGTGCCAGCAGTGACTCGAGTGGGGGGGCAGATACGCAGTATTTT	CASSDSSGGADTQYF	large	15	TRBD2	TRBV6-4	TRBJ2-3
TGTGCCAGCAGCCAAGAATTTGTGACAGAAAGTTATCAGCCCCAGCATTTT	CASSQEFVTESYQPQHF	NA	17	NA	TRBV14	TRBJ1-5
TGTGCCAGCAGCTTAGCGGAGGGGGCGCAGTTATATTATGGCTACACCTTC	CASSLAEGAQLYYGYTF	few	17	TRBD1	TRBV7-9	TRBJ1-2
TGTGCCAGCAGCTTAGCCGGGACTAGCGGAACAGATACGCAGTATTTT	CASSLAGTSGTDTQYF	NA	16	TRBD2	TRBV7-2	TRBJ2-3
TGTGCCAGCAGCCGGGGCGAGGGGAGGGCCTACGAGCAGTACTTC	CASSRGEGRAYEQYF	NA	15	TRBD2	TRBV5-5	TRBJ2-7
TGCGCCAGCAGCCGAGGGACAGGATACGAGCAGTACTTC	CASSRGTGYEQYF	NA	13	TRBD1	TRBV5-1	TRBJ2-7
TGTGCCAGCAGACGCCCTGGGGGGGAGTCGGTCGGGGAGCTGTTTTTT	CASRRPGGESVGELFF	NA	16	TRBD2	TRBV4-2	TRBJ2-2
TGTGCCAGCAGTGCCGGGACTAGCCTCTCCTACGAGCAGTACTTC	CASSAGTSLSYEQYF	NA	15	TRBD2	TRBV27	TRBJ2-7
TGTGCCAGCAGCTTAGGCCGGGGGGGCGAGCAGTACTTC	CASSLGRGGEQYF	NA	13	TRBD2	TRBV13	TRBJ2-7
TGTGCCAGCAGCCTTAGCGGGGGGAGCACAGATACGCAGTATTTT	CASSLSGGSTDTQYF	NA	15	TRBD2	TRBV7-6	TRBJ2-3
TGTGCCAGCAGCTCCCTCTCCTATAATTCACCCCTCCACTTT	CASSSLSYNSPLHF	NA	14	NA	TRBV11-1	TRBJ1-6
TGTGCCACCAGCAGAGGCCCAGGGGAGTTGGTCGCCAATGAGCAGTTCTTC	CATSRGPGELVANEQFF	NA	17	NA	TRBV15	TRBJ2-1
TGTGCCAGCAGCTTTAGAGACAGGCAAGAGACCCAGTACTTC	CASSFRDRQETQYF	NA	14	NA	TRBV5-6	TRBJ2-5
TGTGCCAGCAGCTTGAAGGAGCGGGCCTTATTC	CASSLKERALF	NA	11	NA	TRBV5-6	TRBJ2-7
TGTGCCAGCAGCGTCGGACAGGGAGCAACCGGGGAGCTGTTTTTT	CASSVGQGATGELFF	NA	15	TRBD1	TRBV9	TRBJ2-2
TGTGCCAGCAGTCCTGACAGGGACATTTACGAGCAGTACTTC	CASSPDRDIYEQYF	NA	14	TRBD1	TRBV6-5	TRBJ2-7